This T cell receptor beta chain was sequenced in a study of CD8+ T cells in alopecia areata. About the research overall: Tofacitinib was given for 6 to 18 months, then stopped for 6 months. Study-level results: Against the mouse data, patients shared TCRs less clearly, possibly for HLA reasons.

This clone was counted a few times. Antigen unknown. This sample's treatment: oral pan-JAK inhibitor, 5-10 mg twice daily. Peripheral blood samples and lesional scalp punch biopsies were obtained from alopecia areata patients. Sequencing used cDNA as its template, made by extracting RNA and reverse transcribing it. Profiling relied on immunoSEQ multiplex PCR, and the TCRdb table lists in-frame clones only, not all of them. The sample gives around 300,000 clones, about 62% of which show up once; about 0.89% is in the top ten. Germline CDR1 SGHTA, CDR2 FQGNSA. This CDR3 comprises 15 residues. Trimming took off 4 bases at V and 0 bases at J, with 9 bases between the two ends.

The genes are TRBV7-2 and TRBJ2-2; possible D gene TRBD1, 5 bases. This sequence originates from a human donor with alopecia areata. The input for sequencing was CD4+ T cells sorted from blood, taken at roughly week 52, from a patient treated with tofacitinib. The CDR3: CASSSGISNTGELFF. In DNA, the CDR3 is TGTGCCAGCAGCTCAGGGATTTCGAACACCGGGGAGCTGTTTTTT.